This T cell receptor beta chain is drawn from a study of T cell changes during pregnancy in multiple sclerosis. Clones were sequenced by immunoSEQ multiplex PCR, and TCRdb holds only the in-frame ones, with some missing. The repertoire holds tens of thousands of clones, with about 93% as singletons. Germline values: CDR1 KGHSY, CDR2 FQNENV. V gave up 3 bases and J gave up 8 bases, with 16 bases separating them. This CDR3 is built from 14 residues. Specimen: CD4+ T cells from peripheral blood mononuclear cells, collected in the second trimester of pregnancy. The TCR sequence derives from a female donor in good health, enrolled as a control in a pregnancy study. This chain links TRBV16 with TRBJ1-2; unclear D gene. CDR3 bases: TGTGCCAGCAGCCAGTCGGGATCAACGGTGGGCTACACCTTC. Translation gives CASSQSGSTVGYTF.